This entry describes one T cell receptor beta chain. Its antigen is as yet unknown. This sample is drawn from a study of T cell clones after liver transplantation. CDR3 length: 11 amino acids. Germline CDR1 MDHEN, CDR2 SYDVKM. With 6 bases removed from V and 4 bases from J, the gap between germline ends came to 4 bases. Assay: immunoSEQ multiplex PCR; the TCRdb copy retains only in-frame clones and omits some. Of 85,000 to 130,000 clones in the sample, around 83% were seen once. Study conclusions and caveats: Donor-reactive sequences fell more than third party-reactive ones, suggesting partial deletion.

The material sequenced was CD4+ T cells from blood, taken before liver transplant. The V gene is TRBV28, the J gene TRBJ2-1; D remains ambiguous. The sequence was obtained from a human donor who received a liver transplant. CDR3 region: CASSRYNEQFF. The CDR3 coding sequence is TGTGCCAGCAGCCGATACAATGAGCAGTTCTTC.